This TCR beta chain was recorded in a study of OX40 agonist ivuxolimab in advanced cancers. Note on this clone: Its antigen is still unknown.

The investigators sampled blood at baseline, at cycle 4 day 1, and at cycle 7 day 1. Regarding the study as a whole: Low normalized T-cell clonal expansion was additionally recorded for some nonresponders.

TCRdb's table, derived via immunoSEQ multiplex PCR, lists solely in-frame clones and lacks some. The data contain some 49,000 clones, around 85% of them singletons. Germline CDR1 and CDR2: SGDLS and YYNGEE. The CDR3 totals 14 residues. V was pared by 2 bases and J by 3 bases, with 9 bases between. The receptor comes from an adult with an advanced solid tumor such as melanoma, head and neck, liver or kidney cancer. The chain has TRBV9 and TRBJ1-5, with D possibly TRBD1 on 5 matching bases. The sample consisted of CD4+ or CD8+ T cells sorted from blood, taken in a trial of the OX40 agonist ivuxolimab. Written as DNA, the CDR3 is TGTGCCAGCAGCGTGGGGGGGGACAATCAGCCCCAGCATTTT. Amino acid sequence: CASSVGGDNQPQHF.